The 16 T cell receptor beta chains presented below share a single source sample, sequenced in a study of blood T cell repertoires in COVID-19. Sequenced by immunoSEQ multiplex PCR; TCRdb stores in-frame clones only, minus some. The top ten hold 1.5% to 2% of the sample, which has over 120,000 clones, approximately 91% seen once. The specimen was peripheral blood. Receptors originate from a man between 70 and 80 years old with acute or convalescent COVID-19.

The J gene is TRBJ2-5, the V gene TRBV6-5, with 10 bases lining up with TRBD1. CDR3 length equals 13 residues. V shed 6 bases and J 4 bases; nucleotides not matched to a gene: 2. The germline V gene encodes CDR1 MNHEY and CDR2 SVGAGI. CDR3 loop: CASRTGGGETQYF. As DNA, the CDR3 is TGTGCCAGCAGGACAGGGGGCGGAGAGACCCAGTACTTC.

The chain employs TRBV6-2 or TRBV6-3 and TRBJ2-7; the D is unclear. With 4 bases removed from V and 3 bases from J, the gap between germline ends came to 13 bases. Looked up from germline, CDR1 is MNHEY and CDR2 is SVGEGT. This CDR3 has 14 amino acids. The CDR3 DNA reads TGTGCCAGCAGTTCCCCCCTCTCTCTCTACGAGCAGTACTTC. This translates into CASSSPLSLYEQYF.

The rearrangement uses TRBV18 and TRBJ2-2, with 11 bases matching TRBD1. J lost 4 bases, V lost 3 bases, and 7 bases had no gene match. CDR1 is KGHSH, CDR2 LQKENI, per germline. CDR3 size: 17 residues. CDR3 residues: CASSPSGQGAITGELFF. In nucleotides, the CDR3 is TGTGCCAGCTCACCTTCAGGACAGGGGGCTATCACCGGGGAGCTGTTTTTT. The full variable domain, completed using reference TRBV18 and TRBJ2-2, is NAGVMQNPRHLVRRRGQEARLRCSPMKGHSHVYWYRQLPEEGLKFMVYLQKENIIDESGMPKERFSAEFPKEGPSILRIQQVVRGDSAAYFCASSPSGQGAITGELFFGEGSRLTVL.

The chain employs TRBV2 and TRBJ1-1; D is perhaps TRBD1 (5 bases). The V gene lost 6 bases and the J gene lost 9 bases, with 14 bases spanning the gap. CDR3 length: 12 residues. From germline, CDR1 is SNHLY and CDR2 FYNNEI. CDR3 coding DNA: TGTGCCAGCAGGGCGGGGGAAATTAAAGCTTTCTTT. Translation gives CASRAGEIKAFF.

V is TRBV5-1 and J is TRBJ2-4, with 11 bases that match TRBD2. Germline CDR1 SGHRS, CDR2 YFSETQ. V lost 4 bases and J lost 6; bases outside the gene matches: 3. The CDR3 has 14 residues. CDR3 nucleotide sequence: TGCGCCAGCAGCGCGACTAGCGGGACAAACATTCAGTACTTC. Protein product: CASSATSGTNIQYF.

There are many counts of this clone. This sequence joins TRBV3-1 (or the pseudogene TRBV3-2) and TRBJ2-2; TRBD1 matches 7 bases. The CDR3 contains 15 residues. J lost 7 bases, V lost 4 bases, and 9 bases had no gene match. Germline loops: CDR1 LGHDT, CDR2 YNNKEL (reference sequence). The CDR3 is CASSLQGFLGGELFF. The CDR3 nucleotides are TGTGCCAGCAGCCTACAGGGGTTTCTAGGCGGGGAGCTGTTTTTT.

The J gene is TRBJ1-5, the V gene TRBV2; 10 bases match TRBD1. This CDR3 is built from 15 residues. CDR1 is SNHLY and CDR2 is FYNNEI in the germline V gene. The V segment lost 6 bases and the J segment 5 bases; nucleotides outside the gene matches: 7. In DNA, the CDR3 is TGTGCCAGCAGCCTTAGGACAGGGGGGTATCAGCCCCAGCATTTT. As protein: CASSLRTGGYQPQHF.

The chain carries TRBV9 and TRBJ2-7; a possible D gene is TRBD1 (5 bases). This CDR3 is built from 13 residues. CDR1 SGDLS and CDR2 YYNGEE come from the germline V gene. Trimming took off 4 bases at V and 10 bases at J, with 18 bases between the two ends. CDR3 protein: CASSLELQGKQYF. CDR3 DNA sequence: TGTGCCAGCAGCCTCGAGTTGCAGGGCAAACAGTACTTC. Based on the CDR3 plus reference TRBV9 and TRBJ2-7, the full variable domain is DSGVTQTPKHLITATGQRVTLRCSPRSGDLSVYWYQQSLDQGLQFLIQYYNGEERAKGNILERFSAQQFPDLHSELNLSSLELGDSALYFCASSLELQGKQYFGPGTRLTVT.

The chain couples TRBV2 to TRBJ2-3, with a weak D call TRBD1 (6 bases). Germline V gene lookup returns CDR1 SNHLY and CDR2 FYNNEI. The CDR3 has 13 amino acids. V lost 4 bases and J lost 1, with 6 bases in between. The CDR3 nucleotides are TGTGCCAGCAGTGGACAGGGCACAGATACGCAGTATTTT. Protein product: CASSGQGTDTQYF.

The chain has TRBV29-1 and TRBJ2-3, with 9 bases that match TRBD2. CDR1 SQVTM and CDR2 ANQGSEA come from the germline V gene. After removal of 6 bases from V and 6 bases from J, the junction contained 10 bases not matched to a gene. The CDR3 length is 14 residues. The CDR3 DNA reads TGCAGCGTGGGGGGACTAGCTTCGAGCGATACGCAGTATTTT. Amino acid sequence: CSVGGLASSDTQYF.

This clone has just one count. The V call is TRBV10-3, the J call TRBJ1-5; D gene unclear. The CDR3 spans 13 residues. Germline assignment: CDR1 ENHRY and CDR2 SYGVKD. V lost 4 bases, J lost 7 bases, and 11 bases lay in between. In DNA, the CDR3 is TGTGCCATCAGTGGAGGGCAAGGCCAGCCCCAGCATTTT. Translated, it gives CAISGGQGQPQHF.

This clone came up a few times. The gene calls are TRBV7-9 and TRBJ1-1; D is perhaps TRBD1 (5 bases). This CDR3 comprises 14 residues. CDR1 is SEHNR and CDR2 is FQNEAQ in the germline V gene (reference sequence). Trimming removed 2 bases from V and 2 bases from J, with 9 bases in between. CDR3 residues: CASSLLGGNTEAFF. DNA for the CDR3: TGTGCCAGCAGCTTATTGGGGGGTAACACTGAAGCTTTCTTT.

This chain joins TRBV4-2 and TRBJ2-1; TRBD1 agrees at 7 bases. CDR1 LGHNA and CDR2 YNFKEQ come from the germline V gene. The V segment lost 2 bases and the J segment 16 bases; nucleotides outside the gene matches: 11. CDR3 length: 13 residues. CDR3 in amino acids: CASSQPGQAGEFF. The CDR3 DNA reads as TGTGCCAGCAGCCAACCAGGACAGGCAGGTGAATTCTTC.

The chain joins TRBV5-1 to TRBJ2-3; 8 nucleotides align to TRBD2. Germline CDR1 SGHRS, CDR2 YFSETQ. J gave up 0 bases and V 8 bases, and 5 bases lay outside the gene matches. This CDR3 has 14 amino acids. The DNA for the CDR3 is TGCGCCAGTCGGGGGGGTACGAGCACAGATACGCAGTATTTT. It is translated as CASRGGTSTDTQYF.

The rearrangement links TRBV5-4 to TRBJ1-2, with D possibly being TRBD1 (5 bases). CDR1 and CDR2 from the germline V gene are SGHNT and YYREEE (reference sequence). The CDR3 totals 13 residues. The V end was cut by 4 bases, the J end by 2 bases, with 9 bases between. The chain's CDR3 is CASSPPGNYGYTF. The CDR3 DNA reads TGTGCCAGCAGCCCCCCAGGGAACTATGGCTACACCTTC. Using reference TRBV5-4 and TRBJ1-2 for the parts outside the CDR3, the full variable domain is ETGVTQSPTHLIKTRGQQVTLRCSSQSGHNTVSWYQQALGQGPQFIFQYYREEENGRGNFPPRFSGLQFPNYSSELNVNALELDDSALYLCASSPPGNYGYTFGSGTRLTVV.

There are a few counts of this clone. The rearrangement joins TRBV18 to TRBJ1-5, with D possibly matching TRBD1 (6 bases). CDR3 length equals 14 residues. The ends were cut back, 5 bases at V and 5 bases at J, with 13 bases in the middle. Germline lookup yields CDR1 KGHSH and CDR2 LQKENI. DNA of the CDR3: TGTGCCAGCTCAACGGACAGTTCTCATCAGCCCCAGCATTTT. This gives the protein CASSTDSSHQPQHF.